What follows are 18 T cell receptor beta chains derived from one specimen sequenced in a study of blood T cell repertoires in COVID-19. Some clones are missing from TCRdb's copy, which holds only in-frame ones; the method was immunoSEQ multiplex PCR. The repertoire includes approximately 300,000 clones, 70% to 90% of them detected once, and around 6% sits in the top ten. The sequenced sample consisted of PBMCs or T cells enriched from blood (not recorded which). The source is a young woman who had recovered from COVID-19.

The table lists this clone with a count of one. The chain uses TRBV7-8 and TRBJ1-5; TRBD1 agrees at 7 bases. The V gene's germline CDR1 is SGHVS and CDR2 FQNEAQ. CDR3 length: 18 residues. With 4 bases clipped from V and 0 bases from J, the junction kept 12 bases outside the gene matches. CDR3 residues: CASSSSPTGAHSNQPQHF. In DNA form, the CDR3 reads TGTGCCAGCAGCTCCTCCCCAACAGGGGCACATAGCAATCAGCCCCAGCATTTT.

V is TRBV19 and J is TRBJ2-3, with 8 bases identical to TRBD1. This CDR3 is 15 amino acids long. Germline CDR1 is LNHDA and CDR2 is SQIVND (reference sequence). With 4 bases clipped from V and 1 base from J, the junction kept 4 bases outside the gene matches. CDR3 nucleotides: TGTGCCAGTAGTACGGAGACAGGGGGCACAGATACGCAGTATTTT. This encodes CASSTETGGTDTQYF. The full variable domain, in which reference TRBV19 and TRBJ2-3 provide the parts outside the CDR3, is DGGITQSPKYLFRKEGQNVTLSCEQNLNHDAMYWYRQDPGQGLRLIYYSQIVNDFQKGDIAEGYSVSREKKESFPLTVTSAQKNPTAFYLCASSTETGGTDTQYFGPGTRLTVL.

This chain links TRBV27 with TRBJ2-1; 7 bases match TRBD2. This CDR3 has 17 amino acids. The germline V gene encodes CDR1 MNHEY and CDR2 SMNVEV (reference sequence). V lost 4 bases and J lost 9; bases outside the gene matches: 18. Written as DNA, the CDR3 is TGTGCCAGCAGTTCCCCTTCTGGCGGGGGTGCCCTCGGTGAGCAGTTCTTC. It yields the protein CASSSPSGGGALGEQFF.

The V call is TRBV4-1, the J call TRBJ2-1, with 12 bases aligning to TRBD2. V lost 3 bases to trimming and J lost 4 bases; unmatched junction nucleotides: 4. The germline CDR1 and CDR2 sequences are MGHRA and YSYEKL. This CDR3 has 16 residues. In nucleotides, the CDR3 is TGCGCCAGCAGCCAGCCCGGACTAGCGGGGTACAATGAGCAGTTCTTC. Its protein product is CASSQPGLAGYNEQFF.

The V gene is TRBV25-1, the J gene TRBJ2-2, with D possibly TRBD1 on 5 matching bases. Germline CDR1 and CDR2: MGHDK and SYGVNS. This CDR3 has 18 amino acids. V was cut by 0 bases and J by 1 base, with 15 bases left in between. The chain's CDR3 is CASSEYLGPGQNTGELFF. The DNA for the CDR3 is TGTGCCAGCAGTGAATATCTAGGGCCAGGACAGAACACCGGGGAGCTGTTTTTT.

V usage is TRBV6-5 and J usage is TRBJ1-2; D is unclear. Per germline, CDR1 MNHEY and CDR2 SVGAGI. Trimming stripped 6 bases from V and 8 bases from J, with 16 bases between. The CDR3 runs to 13 residues. The chain's CDR3 is CASRGRRAEGYTF. CDR3 sequence (DNA): TGTGCCAGCAGAGGCCGGAGGGCGGAGGGCTACACCTTC.

The V call is TRBV7-2, the J call TRBJ2-7; tentative D call: TRBD2 (6 bases). With 5 bases removed from V and 5 bases from J, the gap between germline ends came to 16 bases. CDR3 length: 14 amino acids. Germline CDR1 reads SGHTA; CDR2 reads FQGNSA. The CDR3: CASSPLFGGNEQYF. The CDR3 DNA sequence: TGTGCCAGCAGCCCCTTGTTCGGAGGGAACGAGCAGTACTTC.

This clone was counted only a few times. The V call is TRBV19, the J call TRBJ2-7, with 8 bases identical to TRBD1. The germline V gene encodes CDR1 LNHDA and CDR2 SQIVND (reference sequence). The V and J ends lost 3 bases and 2 bases, in that order; junction bases with no gene match: 3. The CDR3 consists of 14 residues. The CDR3 sequence is CASSMRDRTYEQYF. Here the CDR3 DNA reads TGTGCCAGTAGTATGAGGGACAGGACCTACGAGCAGTACTTC.

This chain joins TRBV5-4 and TRBJ2-5, with 7 bases that match TRBD2. V shed 3 bases and J 0 bases; nucleotides not matched to a gene: 20. Germline-derived CDR1 and CDR2 are SGHNT and YYREEE (reference sequence). CDR3 size: 20 residues. CDR3 coding DNA: TGTGCCAGCAGCTCCTACCCGTCAGGGAGGGGACCCCTCAACCAAGAGACCCAGTACTTC. Protein product: CASSSYPSGRGPLNQETQYF. Full variable domain (outside the CDR3, taken from reference TRBV5-4 and TRBJ2-5): ETGVTQSPTHLIKTRGQQVTLRCSSQSGHNTVSWYQQALGQGPQFIFQYYREEENGRGNFPPRFSGLQFPNYSSELNVNALELDDSALYLCASSSYPSGRGPLNQETQYFGPGTRLLVL.

The CDR3 DNA reads as TGTGCCAGCTTGATGACAGGGTTCCACGAGCAGTACTTC. This sequence encodes CASLMTGFHEQYF. The V call is TRBV6-5, the J call TRBJ2-7; 7 bases are a match to TRBD1. This CDR3 comprises 13 residues. In germline, CDR1 is MNHEY, CDR2 SVGAGI. The junction had 9 bases not matched to a gene; V was cut back by 8 bases and J by 5 bases.

The chain carries TRBV2 and TRBJ1-1; D is perhaps TRBD1 (5 bases). CDR1 is SNHLY and CDR2 is FYNNEI in the germline V gene. V gave up 7 bases and J gave up 0 bases, with 24 bases separating them. The CDR3 runs 18 residues. The chain's CDR3 is CASIYNEGRGLMNTEAFF. The CDR3 nucleotides read TGTGCCAGCATTTATAACGAGGGGCGAGGACTAATGAACACTGAAGCTTTCTTT.

This sequence joins TRBV7-8 and TRBJ1-1; the D gene is possibly TRBD1 (5 bases). CDR1 is SGHVS and CDR2 is FQNEAQ in the germline V gene. The length of the CDR3 is 16 residues. V shed 5 bases and J shed 3 bases, with 19 bases lying between them. Here the CDR3 DNA reads TGTGCCAGCAGCCTGGCAGGGCAATCCACACACACTGAAGCTTTCTTT. Its protein is CASSLAGQSTHTEAFF.

The rearrangement uses TRBV5-5 and TRBJ2-7; no firm D call. Germline lookup yields CDR1 SGHKS and CDR2 YYEKEE (reference sequence). With 2 bases removed from V and 0 bases from J, the gap between germline ends came to 6 bases. This CDR3 has 13 residues. CDR3 sequence reads: CASSFTASYEQYF. The CDR3, as DNA: TGTGCCAGCAGCTTTACAGCCTCCTACGAGCAGTACTTC.

The chain uses TRBV27 and TRBJ1-1; TRBD1 is a possible D gene (6 bases). V lost 4 bases and J lost 7, with 13 bases in between. CDR1 MNHEY and CDR2 SMNVEV come from the germline V gene (reference sequence). The CDR3 extends over 13 amino acids. The CDR3 loop reads CASSWAGQYEAFF. The CDR3 bases are TGTGCCAGCAGTTGGGCCGGACAGTATGAAGCTTTCTTT.

The rearrangement links TRBV19 to TRBJ1-1; TRBD1 aligns across 9 bases. Per germline, CDR1 LNHDA and CDR2 SQIVND (reference sequence). The CDR3 is 16 amino acids. V shed 1 base, J shed 1 base, and the junction held 4 bases outside the gene matches. As DNA, the CDR3 is TGTGCCAGTAGTATAGGGACAGGGGCCTCGAACACTGAAGCTTTCTTT. It specifies CASSIGTGASNTEAFF.

The CDR3 bases are TGCAGCGTGGGGGGGTACAACTCCTACGAGCAGTACTTC. Translated, it gives CSVGGYNSYEQYF. The rearrangement links TRBV29-1 to TRBJ2-7; 7 bases agree with TRBD2. Per the germline V gene, CDR1 is SQVTM and CDR2 is ANQGSEA. Germline trimming cut 6 bases from V and 0 bases from J; bases unmatched to any gene: 5. This CDR3 has 13 amino acids.

The chain employs TRBV10-3 and TRBJ1-2, with 7 bases identical to TRBD1. In germline, CDR1 is ENHRY, CDR2 SYGVKD. The CDR3 sequence is 13 residues long. V trimming: 7 bases; J trimming: 7 bases; junction bases outside the gene matches: 9. CDR3 protein: CAIKSTGSLGYTF. CDR3 nucleotide sequence: TGTGCCATCAAGTCGACAGGGAGTCTTGGCTACACCTTC.

The sample holds one count of this clone. The chain is built from TRBV6-5 and TRBJ1-1, with D tentatively TRBD1 (6 bases). CDR1 is MNHEY, CDR2 SVGAGI, per germline. V shed 8 bases and J shed 1 base, with 11 bases lying between them. The CDR3 is 13 amino acids. The CDR3 sequence: CASEGGTNTEAFF. CDR3 bases: TGTGCCAGCGAGGGGGGGACGAACACTGAAGCTTTCTTT.